These 32 T cell receptor beta chains originate from one sample sequenced in a study of post-analysis software for immune sequencing data. These TCRs are of unknown antigen specificity. General observations from the study: Controls showed lower frequencies than patients for roughly five TRBV segments, and TRBV5-6, TRBV5-1 and TRBV20-1 were among these.

The authors incorporated unique molecular identifiers into the TCR beta cDNA libraries. MiXCR, run by TCRdb on the PCR reads, gives a single entry per CDR3 protein. The table includes 800,000 to 950,000 distinct CDR3 sequences, approximately 53% detected once. Source material: blood. Receptors were obtained from a girl under 18 with multiple sclerosis.

The J gene is TRBJ1-5, the V gene TRBV5-6, with 7 bases fitting TRBD1. With V trimmed by 3 bases and J by 4 bases, 1 base remained unmatched. This CDR3 comprises 13 residues. Germline assignment: CDR1 SGHDT and CDR2 YYEEEE. In DNA, the CDR3 is TGTGCCAGCAGCTGGGGACAGAATCAGCCCCAGCATTTT. Amino acids: CASSWGQNQPQHF.

The chain combines TRBV7-6 with TRBJ2-5, with 9 bases identical to TRBD2. V lost 2 bases to trimming and J lost 2 bases; unmatched junction nucleotides: 9. The CDR3 covers 17 residues. CDR1 SGHVS and CDR2 FNYEAQ come from the germline V gene. The CDR3 protein is CASSLSLRLADQETQYF. DNA of the CDR3: TGTGCCAGCAGCTTAAGTCTCCGACTAGCGGATCAAGAGACCCAGTACTTC.

As to this clonotype: A read error may account for a junction end that differs from germline. The chain joins TRBV7-2 to TRBJ2-3; maybe TRBD2 (7 bases). CDR1 and CDR2 from the germline V gene are SGHTA and FQGNSA. The CDR3 runs to 15 residues. The CDR3 nucleotides read TGTGCCAGCAGCCTAGCGGAAAGGGGGACAGATACGCAGTATTTT. Protein product: CASSLAERGTDTQYF. Using reference TRBV7-2 and TRBJ2-3 for the parts outside the CDR3, the full variable domain is GAGVSQSPSNKVTEKGKDVELRCDPISGHTALYWYRQSLGQGLEFLIYFQGNSAPDKSGLPSDRFSAERTGGSVSTLTIQRTQQEDSAVYLCASSLAERGTDTQYFGPGTRLTVL.

This clonotype was seen a single time. The CDR3 coding sequence is TGTGCCACCAGCTCAGATTACCGGCCAGAGGAAAAACTGTTTTTT. Translation gives CATSSDYRPEEKLFF. The gene calls are TRBV15 and TRBJ1-4; no clear D gene. Germline V CDR1 and CDR2: LNHNV, YYDKDF (reference sequence). The V and J ends lost 5 bases and 8 bases respectively, with 18 bases between them. The CDR3 loop spans 15 amino acids.

This clonotype occurred a few times. The DNA for the CDR3 is TGTGCCACCAGCATTGCGGGGATCACCTACGAGCAGTACTTC. It encodes CATSIAGITYEQYF. The chain recombines TRBV15 with TRBJ2-7, with D possibly matching TRBD2 (6 bases). Germline V gives CDR1 LNHNV, CDR2 YYDKDF (reference sequence). The CDR3 has 14 residues. V lost 4 bases and J 2 bases, leaving 12 bases between the germline ends. Full variable domain (missing parts from reference TRBV15 and TRBJ2-7): DAMVIQNPRYQVTQFGKPVTLSCSQTLNHNVMYWYQQKSSQAPKLLFHYYDKDFNNEADTPDNFQSRRPNTSFCFLDIRSPGLGDTAMYLCATSIAGITYEQYFGPGTRLTVT.

This clonotype has a handful of counts. The V call is TRBV9, the J call TRBJ2-4, with 8 bases identical to TRBD1. The end of the DNA aligns better with TRBJ2-7, so the J call may be wrong. The germline gives CDR1 SGDLS, CDR2 YYNGEE. This CDR3 has 15 amino acids. The CDR3 loop is CASSVGTGQWYEQYF. DNA for the CDR3: TGTGCCAGCAGCGTAGGGACAGGGCAGTGGTACGAGCAGTACTTC.

This clonotype was picked up many times. The chain carries TRBV6-1 and TRBJ2-5; 12 positions agree with TRBD2. Germline values: CDR1 MNHNS, CDR2 SASEGT. The CDR3 consists of 15 residues. V was clipped by 4 bases and J by 2 bases; unmatched bases: 2. The DNA for the CDR3 is TGTGCCAGCAGTGCCGGACTAGCGGGGCAAGAGACCCAGTACTTC. Its protein is CASSAGLAGQETQYF.

V and J are TRBV7-3 and TRBJ2-1; D is perhaps TRBD2 (6 bases). Per germline, CDR1 SGHTA and CDR2 FQGTGA. The CDR3 contains 16 residues. V dropped 1 base and J dropped 5 bases, with 15 bases sitting between them. CDR3 in amino acids: CASSLSGRESDNEQFF. Written as DNA, the CDR3 is TGTGCCAGCAGCTTAAGTGGTCGGGAGAGCGACAATGAGCAGTTCTTC.

J is TRBJ2-3 and V is TRBV3-1; 8 bases map to TRBD2. The germline V gene encodes CDR1 LGHDT and CDR2 YNNKEL (reference sequence). The CDR3 is made up of 16 amino acids. The V and J ends lost 2 bases and 6 bases, in that order; junction bases with no gene match: 10. The CDR3 bases are TGTGCCAGCAGCCAACGTGAGCGGCGGGGGGCGGATACGCAGTATTTT. As protein: CASSQRERRGADTQYF.

This clonotype occurred a few times. V gene TRBV7-6 combines with J gene TRBJ2-7; 9 bases match TRBD1. The CDR3 sequence is 15 residues long. Trimming took 5 bases from V and 5 from J; bases not matched to a gene: 10. CDR1 and CDR2 (germline): SGHVS, FNYEAQ. Written as DNA, the CDR3 is TGTGCCAGCAGCCCCGCCGGACAGGGGAGCCACGAGCAGTACTTC. Its translation: CASSPAGQGSHEQYF. The complete variable domain, with remaining parts taken from reference TRBV7-6 and TRBJ2-7, reads GAGVSQSPRYKVTKRGQDVALRCDPISGHVSLYWYRQALGQGPEFLTYFNYEAQQDKSGLPNDRFSAERPEGSISTLTIQRTEQRDSAMYRCASSPAGQGSHEQYFGPGTRLTVT.

V and J are TRBV10-3 and TRBJ1-4; the D gene is possibly TRBD1 (6 bases). CDR1 is ENHRY and CDR2 is SYGVKD in the germline V gene. The CDR3 sequence is 15 residues long. The V gene lost 3 bases and the J gene lost 3 bases, with 11 bases spanning the gap. Here the CDR3 reads CAISDAGVANEKLFF. In DNA form, the CDR3 reads TGTGCCATCAGTGATGCAGGGGTTGCTAATGAAAAACTGTTTTTT.

The CDR3 sequence is CASSLGGLEEQFF. CDR3 nucleotide sequence: TGTGCCAGCAGTCTCGGGGGACTAGAAGAGCAGTTCTTC. This chain joins TRBV7-9 and TRBJ2-1, with 8 positions matching TRBD2. The V segment lost 6 bases and the J segment 10 bases; nucleotides outside the gene matches: 8. CDR3 length equals 13 residues. The germline gives CDR1 SEHNR, CDR2 FQNEAQ (reference sequence).

Comments on this clonotype: Relative to the germline gene, one junction end is altered; a read error may explain this. V gene TRBV29-1 combines with J gene TRBJ2-6; possible D gene TRBD1, 5 bases. CDR1 SQVTM and CDR2 ANQGSEA come from the germline V gene. The CDR3 runs 13 residues. In nucleotides, the CDR3 is TGCAGCGTGAGAGATCATGGGGCCAATGTCCCGACTTTC. This translates into CSVRDHGANVPTF.

This chain links TRBV29-1 with TRBJ2-1, with D uncertain. Deletions cut 7 bases from V and 7 bases from J, with 17 bases between. The CDR3 runs to 13 residues. The germline CDR1 and CDR2 sequences are SQVTM and ANQGSEA. The CDR3 nucleotides read TGCAGCGGGAAGTGGGCTTCAGCGAATGAGCAGTTCTTC. Its protein is CSGKWASANEQFF.

The genes are TRBV28 and TRBJ1-2; D is unclear. Germline V gene sequence: CDR1 MDHEN, CDR2 SYDVKM. The CDR3 loop spans 13 amino acids. V gave up 8 bases and J gave up 0 bases, with 10 bases separating them. The CDR3: CASYPEANYGYTF. The CDR3 DNA is TGTGCCAGCTATCCTGAGGCTAACTATGGCTACACCTTC.

The chain links TRBV15 to TRBJ1-4, with D uncertain. Between the trimmed V and J ends, which lost 1 base and 8 bases, there was a span of 11 bases. Germline assignment: CDR1 LNHNV and CDR2 YYDKDF (reference sequence). The CDR3 consists of 14 residues. For the CDR3, the DNA is TGTGCCACCAGCAGAGTGGTCGGAGGCGAAAAACTGTTTTTT. It is translated as CATSRVVGGEKLFF.

This chain uses TRBV12-5 with TRBJ2-2, with 11 bases aligning to TRBD2. Per germline, CDR1 LGHNT and CDR2 FRNRAP. With V trimmed by 3 bases and J by 7 bases, 4 bases remained unmatched. The CDR3 totals 15 residues. CDR3 sequence: CASGLLAGAIGELFF. The CDR3, as DNA: TGTGCTAGTGGTTTACTAGCGGGAGCGATCGGGGAGCTGTTTTTT.

The chain couples TRBV15 to TRBJ2-7; D uncertain. The CDR3 has 12 amino acids. CDR1 and CDR2 from the germline V gene are LNHNV and YYDKDF (reference sequence). The V end lost 8 bases, the J end lost 2 bases, and 10 bases lay between the germline ends. CDR3 coding DNA: TGTGCCACCGCCTCAGGTCCCTACGAGCAGTACTTC. This sequence encodes CATASGPYEQYF.

Written as DNA, the CDR3 is TGTGCCAGCAGGGCCGGGACAAGCGCCGGGGAGCTGTTTTTT. Residues: CASRAGTSAGELFF. The chain carries TRBV5-5 and TRBJ2-2; tentatively, D is TRBD1 (6 bases). Germline V gives CDR1 SGHKS, CDR2 YYEKEE (reference sequence). The CDR3 extends over 14 amino acids. The ends were cut back, 5 bases at V and 6 bases at J, with 14 bases in the middle. The whole variable domain, filled in from reference TRBV5-5 and TRBJ2-2, reads DAGVTQSPTHLIKTRGQQVTLRCSPISGHKSVSWYQQVLGQGPQFIFQYYEKEERGRGNFPDRFSARQFPNYSSELNVNALLLGDSALYLCASRAGTSAGELFFGEGSRLTVL.

This clonotype appeared many times. The gene calls are TRBV10-3 and TRBJ2-6, with no clear D. Between the trimmed V and J ends, which lost 6 bases and 0 bases, there was a span of 15 bases. The CDR3 loop spans 17 amino acids. The V gene's germline CDR1 is ENHRY and CDR2 SYGVKD. In DNA form, the CDR3 reads TGTGCCATCAGGCGGACCCGACTGAGCTCTGGGGCCAACGTCCTGACTTTC. Translation: CAIRRTRLSSGANVLTF.

This clonotype has just a few counts. V gene TRBV3-1 combines with J gene TRBJ1-1; D might be TRBD1 (5 bases). Trimming stripped 1 base from V and 0 bases from J, with 6 bases between. The CDR3 covers 14 residues. Per germline, CDR1 LGHDT and CDR2 YNNKEL (reference sequence). CDR3 DNA sequence: TGTGCCAGCAGCCAAGCAGGGATGAACACTGAAGCTTTCTTT. It yields the protein CASSQAGMNTEAFF.

V gene TRBV18 combines with J gene TRBJ1-2; D not resolved. The CDR3 has 15 residues. CDR1 KGHSH and CDR2 LQKENI come from the germline V gene. With 3 bases removed from V and 5 bases from J, the gap between germline ends came to 16 bases. The CDR3 DNA follows: TGTGCCAGCTCACCTCCCACCTCCAAACCTTATGGCTACACCTTC. Amino acids: CASSPPTSKPYGYTF. Supplemented by reference TRBV18 and TRBJ1-2, the full variable domain reads NAGVMQNPRHLVRRRGQEARLRCSPMKGHSHVYWYRQLPEEGLKFMVYLQKENIIDESGMPKERFSAEFPKEGPSILRIQQVVRGDSAAYFCASSPPTSKPYGYTFGSGTRLTVV.

The genes are TRBV20-1 and TRBJ2-7; 7 bases match TRBD1. V lost 1 base, J lost 3 bases, and 6 bases stayed unmatched. This CDR3 spans 14 amino acids. The germline V gene encodes CDR1 DFQATT and CDR2 SNEGSKA (reference sequence). The CDR3: CSARASTGDYEQYF. CDR3 coding DNA: TGCAGTGCTAGAGCTAGCACAGGGGACTACGAGCAGTACTTC.

The chain couples TRBV18 to TRBJ2-4; D unresolved. CDR1 and CDR2 from the germline V gene are KGHSH and LQKENI. This CDR3 has 14 amino acids. V was shortened by 2 bases and J by 1 base, with 6 bases between the two germline ends. In nucleotides, the CDR3 is TGTGCCAGCTCACCAGGGGTGGCCAAAAACATTCAGTACTTC. Translated: CASSPGVAKNIQYF.

The gene calls are TRBV5-1 and TRBJ2-1, with TRBD2 matching 7 bases. Germline CDR1 and CDR2: SGHRS and YFSETQ. The CDR3 has 15 residues. J gave up 3 bases and V 4 bases, and 7 bases lay outside the gene matches. CDR3 in amino acids: CASSLRDYLYNEQFF. The CDR3 region has the DNA TGCGCCAGCAGCCTCCGGGACTACCTCTACAATGAGCAGTTCTTC.

This clonotype was recorded a few times. The rearrangement uses TRBV29-1 and TRBJ2-7, with a possible D match to TRBD1 (6 bases). V lost 0 bases and J 3 bases, leaving 18 bases between the germline ends. In germline, CDR1 is SQVTM, CDR2 ANQGSEA. CDR3 length: 16 amino acids. The DNA of the CDR3 is TGCAGCGTTGAAGAGGGGGATAAGACAGGTCGCTACGAGCAGTACTTC. Translated, it gives CSVEEGDKTGRYEQYF.

This clonotype occurred a few times. The V and J genes are TRBV6-6 and TRBJ1-1; possible D gene TRBD1, 5 bases. The CDR3 covers 15 residues. Trimming took 5 bases from V and 4 from J, leaving 17 bases between them. Germline-derived CDR1 and CDR2 are MNHNY and SVGAGI (reference sequence). The CDR3: CASSPLGERGTEAFF. In nucleotides, the CDR3 is TGTGCCAGCAGTCCCTTGGGGGAGAGGGGCACTGAAGCTTTCTTT.

The chain is built from TRBV15 and TRBJ2-5, with D maybe TRBD2 (6 bases). The CDR3 length is 17 residues. The V gene's germline CDR1 is LNHNV and CDR2 YYDKDF (reference sequence). Trimming shortened V by 0 bases and J by 5 bases, and 19 bases separated the two germline ends. CDR3 nucleotides: TGTGCCACCAGCAGAGATAGGGCGGGGAGCCAACGTGAGACCCAGTACTTC. This translates into CATSRDRAGSQRETQYF.

The chain has TRBV12-5 and TRBJ2-1; 8 positions agree with TRBD1. This CDR3 comprises 15 residues. Germline CDR1 LGHNT, CDR2 FRNRAP. The V segment lost 6 bases and the J segment 6 bases; nucleotides outside the gene matches: 10. The CDR3 protein is CASGWGQAFSNEQFF. In DNA, the CDR3 is TGTGCTAGTGGGTGGGGACAGGCCTTTAGCAATGAGCAGTTCTTC.

The CDR3 DNA reads as TGTGCCAGCAGTTTCGACGGAGTGTTCATGAACACTGAAGCTTTCTTT. Translated: CASSFDGVFMNTEAFF. The rearrangement joins TRBV27 to TRBJ1-1; D not certain. Germline CDR1 reads MNHEY; CDR2 reads SMNVEV (reference sequence). The CDR3 has 16 amino acids. Trimming took off 3 bases at V and 0 bases at J, with 14 bases between the two ends.

The table lists this clonotype with a few counts. This chain uses TRBV12-3 or TRBV12-4 with TRBJ2-7; 11 bases fit TRBD1. V was clipped by 6 bases and J by 6 bases; unmatched bases: 4. This CDR3 has 13 residues. The CDR3: CASRGQGAGEQYF. DNA of the CDR3: TGTGCCAGCAGAGGACAGGGGGCAGGCGAGCAGTACTTC.

V and J are TRBV4-1 and TRBJ2-7; D gene unclear. Per the germline V gene, CDR1 is MGHRA and CDR2 is YSYEKL. The CDR3 has 14 amino acids. Between the trimmed V and J ends, which lost 0 bases and 5 bases, there was a span of 11 bases. The CDR3 is CASSQENRVNEQYF. CDR3 nucleotide sequence: TGCGCCAGCAGCCAAGAGAACCGCGTGAACGAGCAGTACTTC.